Shown below are 21 T cell receptor beta chains from a single sample sequenced in a study of T cell responses to AZD1222 COVID-19 vaccine. Produced via immunoSEQ multiplex PCR; TCRdb's table is partial and in-frame only. The data hold some 140,000 clones, with over 85% observed a single time. The specimen comprised peripheral blood, sampled on day 0 of AZD1222 vaccination. The receptors come from an adult in good health.

This clone was found once. Here the CDR3 DNA reads TGCGCCAGCAGCTTGCCCGGTAACTATGGCTACACCTTC. Its protein product is CASSLPGNYGYTF. The V call is TRBV5-1, the J call TRBJ1-2; no definite D call. CDR1 SGHRS and CDR2 YFSETQ come from the germline V gene. The CDR3 spans 13 residues. Trimming cost V 1 base and J 1 base, with 5 bases left between them.

This clone showed up just once. The V call is TRBV6-5, the J call TRBJ1-3, with D perhaps TRBD1 (5 bases). Trimming took off 8 bases at V and 16 bases at J, with 18 bases between the two ends. CDR3 length equals 11 residues. Germline V gives CDR1 MNHEY, CDR2 SVGAGI. The CDR3 region has the DNA TGTGCCAGCGCGCTCGGGGCAAAGTTTTATTTT. As protein: CASALGAKFYF.

V gene TRBV6-5 combines with J gene TRBJ1-5; 8 bases line up with TRBD1. This CDR3 is built from 15 residues. The germline CDR1 and CDR2 sequences are MNHEY and SVGAGI. J was trimmed by 1 base and V by 6 bases; bases with no gene match: 5. CDR3 amino acids: CASRGTGLSNQPQHF. CDR3 nucleotide sequence: TGTGCCAGCAGGGGGACAGGCTTGAGCAATCAGCCCCAGCATTTT.

The V and J genes are TRBV5-5 and TRBJ1-5; the D is unclear. Germline V gives CDR1 SGHKS, CDR2 YYEKEE (reference sequence). V gave up 0 bases and J gave up 3 bases, with 10 bases separating them. The CDR3 covers 15 residues. Here the CDR3 DNA reads TGTGCCAGCAGCTTGGTCGGTCGGTACAATCAGCCCCAGCATTTT. This gives the protein CASSLVGRYNQPQHF.

This sequence joins TRBV3-1 (or the pseudogene TRBV3-2) and TRBJ1-1; possibly TRBD1 for D (5 bases). This CDR3 is 15 amino acids long. V was pared by 1 base and J by 10 bases, with 19 bases between. Germline V gene data show CDR1 as LGHDT and CDR2 as YNNKEL (reference sequence). CDR3 region: CASSQASGGGKGAFF. CDR3 DNA: TGTGCCAGCAGCCAAGCATCTGGTGGGGGAAAAGGAGCTTTCTTT.

The chain joins TRBV6-1 to TRBJ1-1; D gene unclear. Looked up from germline, CDR1 is MNHNS and CDR2 is SASEGT. V was shortened by 2 bases and J by 1 base, with 8 bases between the two germline ends. The CDR3 is 14 residues long. The CDR3 DNA sequence: TGTGCCAGCAGTGAAATTCGGGGGAACACTGAAGCTTTCTTT. This codes for CASSEIRGNTEAFF.

V gene TRBV5-1 combines with J gene TRBJ1-6; no firm D call. The CDR3 extends over 14 amino acids. The germline V and J ends were trimmed by 2 bases and 0 bases, with 3 bases remaining between them. Germline CDR1 SGHRS, CDR2 YFSETQ. The CDR3 loop reads CASSFSSYNSPLHF. The CDR3 DNA reads as TGCGCCAGCAGCTTTAGCTCCTATAATTCACCCCTCCACTTT. Combining the CDR3 with reference TRBV5-1 and TRBJ1-6 gives the whole variable domain KAGVTQTPRYLIKTRGQQVTLSCSPISGHRSVSWYQQTPGQGLQFLFEYFSETQRNKGNFPGRFSGRQFSNSRSEMNVSTLELGDSALYLCASSFSSYNSPLHFGNGTRLTVT.

This clone showed up just once. The chain employs TRBV28 and TRBJ2-1; 12 bases align to TRBD1. V trimming: 6 bases; J trimming: 6 bases; junction bases outside the gene matches: 9. In germline, CDR1 is MDHEN, CDR2 SYDVKM. This CDR3 has 16 residues. In nucleotides, the CDR3 is TGTGCCAGCAGGGCGGAGAAGGGACAGGGGGCCAATGAGCAGTTCTTC. As protein: CASRAEKGQGANEQFF.

V usage is TRBV6-6 and J usage is TRBJ1-5; the match to TRBD1 covers 7 bases. V lost 7 bases to trimming and J lost 5 bases; unmatched junction nucleotides: 5. CDR3 length: 13 residues. Germline values: CDR1 MNHNY, CDR2 SVGAGI (reference sequence). CDR3 coding DNA: TGTGCCAGCACCCCAGGGGGGTATCAGCCCCAGCATTTT. As protein: CASTPGGYQPQHF.

This chain joins TRBV18 and TRBJ1-1; tentatively, D is TRBD1 (6 bases). Germline V gene lookup returns CDR1 KGHSH and CDR2 LQKENI. The CDR3 is made up of 12 amino acids. Trimming removed 4 bases at V and 8 bases at J, with 11 bases between. The CDR3 reads CASSLSTGEAFF. DNA for the CDR3: TGTGCCAGCTCACTTAGTACAGGGGAAGCTTTCTTT.

V and J are TRBV19 and TRBJ1-5, with D unclear. Trimming pared 2 bases from V and 7 bases from J, leaving 15 bases between. The CDR3 contains 15 residues. Germline CDR1 is LNHDA and CDR2 is SQIVND (reference sequence). The CDR3 nucleotides are TGTGCCAGTAGTATACATCGGGAGGATCGCCAGCCCCAGCATTTT. Amino acids: CASSIHREDRQPQHF.

This chain links TRBV10-3 with TRBJ1-2; 7 bases map to TRBD1. Germline loops: CDR1 ENHRY, CDR2 SYGVKD. The CDR3 extends over 13 amino acids. The V and J ends lost 7 bases and 7 bases, in that order; junction bases with no gene match: 9. CDR3 region: CAITIGTAAGYTF. In DNA, the CDR3 is TGTGCCATCACCATAGGGACAGCGGCTGGCTACACCTTC.

The gene calls are TRBV21-1 and TRBJ1-3. TRBV21-1 is shown as a pseudogene. The length of the CDR3 is 18 residues. DNA for the CDR3: TGTGCCAGCAGCAAAGGGGGAGGGGCATGGCACTCTGGAAACACCATATATTTT. Translation: CASSKGGGAWHSGNTIYF.

The chain uses TRBV5-5 and TRBJ2-7; no clear D. V was cut by 0 bases and J by 2 bases, with 6 bases left in between. Germline CDR1 is SGHKS and CDR2 is YYEKEE (reference sequence). The CDR3 is 13 amino acids. The CDR3 reads CASSLADAYEQYF. The CDR3 region has the DNA TGTGCCAGCAGCTTGGCAGATGCCTACGAGCAGTACTTC. Together with reference TRBV5-5 and TRBJ2-7, the CDR3 gives the full variable domain: DAGVTQSPTHLIKTRGQQVTLRCSPISGHKSVSWYQQVLGQGPQFIFQYYEKEERGRGNFPDRFSARQFPNYSSELNVNALLLGDSALYLCASSLADAYEQYFGPGTRLTVT.

This clone has ten or more counts. The chain joins TRBV29-1 to TRBJ2-7, with TRBD1 matching 7 bases. Trimming cost V 4 bases and J 6 bases; bases outside gene matches: 6. CDR1 is SQVTM and CDR2 is ANQGSEA in the germline V gene. CDR3 length: 12 amino acids. The CDR3 nucleotides read TGCAGCGTTGGGACAGGACCCTCCGAGCAGTACTTC. Its translation is CSVGTGPSEQYF.

The chain carries TRBV9 and TRBJ1-4, with a possible D match to TRBD1 (6 bases). V lost 5 bases to trimming and J lost 0 bases, with 8 bases between them. The CDR3 length is 14 residues. The germline V gene has CDR1 SGDLS and CDR2 YYNGEE. In DNA, the CDR3 is TGTGCCAGCAGTGACAGGTCAACTAATGAAAAACTGTTTTTT. It translates to CASSDRSTNEKLFF.

The rearrangement joins TRBV21-1 to TRBJ2-2. TRBV21-1 is reported as a pseudogene. The CDR3 loop spans 15 amino acids. The CDR3 nucleotides read TGTGCCAGCAGCAAATATAGACGCGTCGCCGGGGAGCTGTTTTTT. It encodes CASSKYRRVAGELFF.

The J gene is TRBJ2-1, the V gene TRBV12-3 or TRBV12-4, with 8 bases fitting TRBD1. The CDR3 is 13 amino acids. J was trimmed by 10 bases and V by 6 bases; bases with no gene match: 8. In nucleotides, the CDR3 is TGTGCCAGCAGAGGCAGGGGGCATCGGGAGCAGTTCTTC. Amino acid sequence: CASRGRGHREQFF.

The chain links TRBV30 to TRBJ1-5; TRBD1 might be the D (5 bases). The germline gives CDR1 GTSNPN, CDR2 SVGIG (reference sequence). The CDR3 length is 16 residues. The V end lost 3 bases, the J end lost 2 bases, and 17 bases lay between the germline ends. The CDR3 protein is CAWSLRGGTRNQPQHF. CDR3 nucleotide sequence: TGTGCCTGGAGCCTCCGTGGGGGGACCCGCAATCAGCCCCAGCATTTT.

V gene TRBV5-1 combines with J gene TRBJ1-6; D gene ambiguous. Germline CDR1 SGHRS, CDR2 YFSETQ. This CDR3 contains 16 residues. V lost 0 bases and J 5 bases, leaving 12 bases between the germline ends. CDR3 DNA sequence: TGCGCCAGCAGCTTGGTTCCAAGTGTTAATAATTCACCCCTCCACTTT. Encoded protein: CASSLVPSVNNSPLHF.

The chain joins TRBV7-8 to TRBJ2-7; 10 nucleotides agree with TRBD2. V was clipped by 4 bases and J by 4 bases; unmatched bases: 7. The CDR3 sequence is 15 residues long. Germline assignment: CDR1 SGHVS and CDR2 FQNEAQ. CDR3 region: CASSSLLAGEYEQYF. CDR3 DNA: TGTGCCAGCAGCTCCCTTCTAGCGGGGGAATACGAGCAGTACTTC.